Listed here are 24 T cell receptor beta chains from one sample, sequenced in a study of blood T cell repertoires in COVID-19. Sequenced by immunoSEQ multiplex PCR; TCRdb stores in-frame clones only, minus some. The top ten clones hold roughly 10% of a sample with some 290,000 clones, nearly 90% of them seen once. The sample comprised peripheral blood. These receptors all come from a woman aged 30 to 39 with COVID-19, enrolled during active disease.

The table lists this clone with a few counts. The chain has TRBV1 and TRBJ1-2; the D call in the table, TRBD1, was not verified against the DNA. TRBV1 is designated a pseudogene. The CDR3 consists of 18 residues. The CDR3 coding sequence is TGCACCAGCAGCCGCCGAATTTCACCAGGGGGAGGCGACTATGGCTACACCTTC. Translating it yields CTSSRRISPGGGDYGYTF.

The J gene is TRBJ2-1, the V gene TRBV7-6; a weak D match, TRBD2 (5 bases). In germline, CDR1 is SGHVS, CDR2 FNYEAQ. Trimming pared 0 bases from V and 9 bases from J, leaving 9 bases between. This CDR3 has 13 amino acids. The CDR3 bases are TGTGCCAGCAGCTTAGCGGACGAGGGTGAGCAGTTCTTC. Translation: CASSLADEGEQFF.

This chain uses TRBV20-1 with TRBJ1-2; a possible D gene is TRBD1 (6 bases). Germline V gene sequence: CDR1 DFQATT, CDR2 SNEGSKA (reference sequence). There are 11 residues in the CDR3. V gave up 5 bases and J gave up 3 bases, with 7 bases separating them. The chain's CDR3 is CSAGGYYGYTF. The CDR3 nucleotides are TGCAGTGCTGGGGGCTACTATGGCTACACCTTC.

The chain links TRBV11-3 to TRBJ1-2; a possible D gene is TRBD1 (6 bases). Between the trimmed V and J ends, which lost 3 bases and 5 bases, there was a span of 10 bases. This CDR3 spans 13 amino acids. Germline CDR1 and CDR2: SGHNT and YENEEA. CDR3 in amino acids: CASSFKGGYGYTF. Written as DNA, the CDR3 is TGTGCCAGCAGCTTCAAGGGGGGGTATGGCTACACCTTC. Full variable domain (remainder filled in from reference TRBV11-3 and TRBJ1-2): EAGVVQSPRYKIIEKKQPVAFWCNPISGHNTLYWYLQNLGQGPELLIRYENEEAVDDSQLPKDRFSAERLKGVDSTLKIQPAELGDSAVYLCASSFKGGYGYTFGSGTRLTVV.

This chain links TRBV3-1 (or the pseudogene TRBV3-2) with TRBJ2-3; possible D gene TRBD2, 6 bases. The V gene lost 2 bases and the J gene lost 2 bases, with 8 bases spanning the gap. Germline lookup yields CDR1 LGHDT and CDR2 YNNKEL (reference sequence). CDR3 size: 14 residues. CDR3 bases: TGTGCCAGCAGCCAACGCGGGGTCACAGATACGCAGTATTTT. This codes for CASSQRGVTDTQYF.

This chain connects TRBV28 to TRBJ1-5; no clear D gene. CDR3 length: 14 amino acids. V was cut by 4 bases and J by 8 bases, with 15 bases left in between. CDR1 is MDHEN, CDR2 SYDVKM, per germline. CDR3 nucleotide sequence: TGTGCCAGCAGTTCAACCCTCGCGGTGGAGCCCCAGCATTTT. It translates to CASSSTLAVEPQHF.

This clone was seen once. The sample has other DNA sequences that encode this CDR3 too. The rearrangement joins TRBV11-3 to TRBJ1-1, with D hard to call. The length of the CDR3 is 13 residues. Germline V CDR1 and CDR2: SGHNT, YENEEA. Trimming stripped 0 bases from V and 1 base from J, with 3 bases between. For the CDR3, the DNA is TGTGCCAGCAGCTTAGATCGGAACACTGAAGCTTTCTTT. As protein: CASSLDRNTEAFF.

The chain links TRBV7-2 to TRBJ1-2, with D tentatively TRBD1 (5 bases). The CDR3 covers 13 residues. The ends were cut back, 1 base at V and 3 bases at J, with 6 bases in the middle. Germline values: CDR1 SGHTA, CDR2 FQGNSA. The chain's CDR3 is CASSLGGDYGYTF. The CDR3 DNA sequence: TGTGCCAGCAGCTTAGGGGGGGACTATGGCTACACCTTC.

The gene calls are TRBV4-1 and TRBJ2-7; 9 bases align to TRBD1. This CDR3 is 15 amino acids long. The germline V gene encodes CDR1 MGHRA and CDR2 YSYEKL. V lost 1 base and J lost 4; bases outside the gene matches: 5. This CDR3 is CASSQVQGAGYEQYF. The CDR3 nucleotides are TGCGCCAGCAGCCAAGTACAGGGGGCAGGGTACGAGCAGTACTTC.

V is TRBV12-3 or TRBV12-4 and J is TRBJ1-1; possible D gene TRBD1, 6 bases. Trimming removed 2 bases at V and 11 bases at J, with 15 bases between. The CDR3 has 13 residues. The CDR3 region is CASSLQGISGAFF. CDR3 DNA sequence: TGTGCCAGCAGTTTACAGGGGATATCAGGGGCTTTCTTT.

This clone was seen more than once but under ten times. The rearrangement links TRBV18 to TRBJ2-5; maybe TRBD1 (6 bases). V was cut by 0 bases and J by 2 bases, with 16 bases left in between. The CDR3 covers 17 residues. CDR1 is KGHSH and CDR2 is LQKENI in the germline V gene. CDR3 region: CASSPPMSGTPQETQYF. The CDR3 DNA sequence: TGTGCCAGCTCACCACCAATGTCCGGGACACCTCAAGAGACCCAGTACTTC.

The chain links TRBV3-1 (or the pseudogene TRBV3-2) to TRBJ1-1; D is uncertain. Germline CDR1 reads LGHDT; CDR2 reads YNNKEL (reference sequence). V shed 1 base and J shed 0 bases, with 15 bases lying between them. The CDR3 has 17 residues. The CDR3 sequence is CASSQVRSGFMNTEAFF. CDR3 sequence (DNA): TGTGCCAGCAGCCAAGTGCGATCGGGGTTTATGAACACTGAAGCTTTCTTT.

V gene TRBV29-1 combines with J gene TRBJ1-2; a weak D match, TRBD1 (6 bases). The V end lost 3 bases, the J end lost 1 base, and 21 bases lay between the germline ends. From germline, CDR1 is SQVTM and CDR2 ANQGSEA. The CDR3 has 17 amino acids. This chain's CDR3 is CSVDGPGARIVNYGYTF. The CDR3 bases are TGCAGCGTTGATGGTCCAGGGGCCAGGATCGTTAACTATGGCTACACCTTC.

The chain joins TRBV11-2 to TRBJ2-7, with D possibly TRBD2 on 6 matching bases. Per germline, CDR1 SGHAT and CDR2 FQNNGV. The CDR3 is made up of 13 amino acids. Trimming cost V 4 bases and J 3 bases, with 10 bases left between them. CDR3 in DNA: TGTGCCAGCAGCTGGGGGGATAGCTACGAGCAGTACTTC. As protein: CASSWGDSYEQYF.

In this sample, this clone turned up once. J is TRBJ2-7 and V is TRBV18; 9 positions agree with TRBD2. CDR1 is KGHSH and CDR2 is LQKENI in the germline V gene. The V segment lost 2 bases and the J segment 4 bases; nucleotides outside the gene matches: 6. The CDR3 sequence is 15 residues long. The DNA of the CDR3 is TGTGCCAGCTCACCAGATCGAGCGGGGGGATACGAGCAGTACTTC. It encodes CASSPDRAGGYEQYF.

CDR3 residues: CASSILTVGRRGQETQYF. The DNA for the CDR3 is TGTGCCAGTAGTATTTTGACAGTGGGGCGCAGGGGGCAAGAGACCCAGTACTTC. This chain connects TRBV19 to TRBJ2-5, with 7 bases fitting TRBD1. This CDR3 spans 18 amino acids. Trimming removed 3 bases from V and 2 bases from J; junction bases left unmatched: 15. Germline lookup yields CDR1 LNHDA and CDR2 SQIVND (reference sequence).

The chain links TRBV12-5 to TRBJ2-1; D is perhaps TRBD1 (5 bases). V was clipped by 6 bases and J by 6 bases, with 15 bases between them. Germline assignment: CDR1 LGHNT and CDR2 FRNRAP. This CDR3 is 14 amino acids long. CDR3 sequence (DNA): TGTGCTAGTGGGTCAGGGTATGGATCCAATGAGCAGTTCTTC. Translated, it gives CASGSGYGSNEQFF.

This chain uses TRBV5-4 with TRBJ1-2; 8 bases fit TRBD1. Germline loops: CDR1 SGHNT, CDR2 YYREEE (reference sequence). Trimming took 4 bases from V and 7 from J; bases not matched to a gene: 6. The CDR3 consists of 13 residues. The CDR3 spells CASSATGGAGYTF. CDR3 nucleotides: TGTGCCAGCAGCGCAACAGGGGGAGCTGGCTACACCTTC.

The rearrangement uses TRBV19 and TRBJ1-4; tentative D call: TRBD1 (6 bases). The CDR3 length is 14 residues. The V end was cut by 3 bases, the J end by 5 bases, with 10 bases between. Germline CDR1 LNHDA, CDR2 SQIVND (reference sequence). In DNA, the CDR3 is TGTGCCAGTAGTATCCGGACAGTAAATGAAAAACTGTTTTTT. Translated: CASSIRTVNEKLFF.

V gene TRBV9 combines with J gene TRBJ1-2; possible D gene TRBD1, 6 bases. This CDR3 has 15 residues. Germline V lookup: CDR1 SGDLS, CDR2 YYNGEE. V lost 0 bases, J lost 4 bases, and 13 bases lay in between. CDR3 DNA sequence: TGTGCCAGCAGCGTAGAGGACAGTACTCTCTATGGCTACACCTTC. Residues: CASSVEDSTLYGYTF.

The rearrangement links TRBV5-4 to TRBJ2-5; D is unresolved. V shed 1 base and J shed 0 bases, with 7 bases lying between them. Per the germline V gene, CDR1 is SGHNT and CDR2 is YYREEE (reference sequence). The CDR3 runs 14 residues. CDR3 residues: CASSLNRYQETQYF. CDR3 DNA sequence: TGTGCCAGCAGCTTGAACAGATACCAAGAGACCCAGTACTTC.

As DNA, the CDR3 is TGTGCCAGCAGCTTGGGAGCAGGGGGCCGGGACACTGAAGCTTTCTTT. Translation gives CASSLGAGGRDTEAFF. The chain carries TRBV5-4 and TRBJ1-1; 8 positions agree with TRBD1. In germline, CDR1 is SGHNT, CDR2 YYREEE (reference sequence). Trimming at V came to 0 bases and at J to 3 bases, leaving 7 bases not matched to a gene. The CDR3 spans 16 residues.

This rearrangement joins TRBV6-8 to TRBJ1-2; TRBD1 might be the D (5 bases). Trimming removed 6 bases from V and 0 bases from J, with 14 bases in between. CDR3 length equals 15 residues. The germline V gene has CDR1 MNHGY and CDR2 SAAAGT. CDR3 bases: TGTGCCAGCAGCCCCGGACAAGCTCCTAACTATGGCTACACCTTC. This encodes CASSPGQAPNYGYTF.

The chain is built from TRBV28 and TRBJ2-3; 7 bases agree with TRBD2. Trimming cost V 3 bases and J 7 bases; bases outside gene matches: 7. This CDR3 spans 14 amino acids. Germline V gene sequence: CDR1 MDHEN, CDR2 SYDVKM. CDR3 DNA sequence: TGTGCCAGCAGTTTCCGCGGACTAGTCAATACGCAGTATTTT. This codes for CASSFRGLVNTQYF.